These 28 T cell receptor beta chains were all obtained from the same sample, sequenced in a study of T cell responses to AZD1222 COVID-19 vaccine. Only in-frame clones appear in the TCRdb table, and some are missing; sequencing was by immunoSEQ multiplex PCR. The repertoire has tens of thousands of clones, 80% to 95% of them found once; the top ten carry about 3.4%. The sequencing used peripheral blood, collected 28 days after the second AZD1222 dose. Receptors originate from an adult who received the AZD1222 COVID-19 vaccine.

The chain links TRBV18 to TRBJ1-2; D perhaps matches TRBD1 (5 bases). Trimming removed 0 bases from V and 6 bases from J, with 14 bases in between. The germline V gene has CDR1 KGHSH and CDR2 LQKENI. The length of the CDR3 is 15 residues. The CDR3 nucleotides read TGTGCCAGCTCACCACCTGTGTGGGGCGGACATGGCTACACCTTC. Translating it yields CASSPPVWGGHGYTF.

The CDR3 DNA reads as TGCGCCAGCAGCCAGGACCGGGTGGACAGGCGGATCTCCTACGAGCAGTACTTC. Protein product: CASSQDRVDRRISYEQYF. The chain joins TRBV4-1 to TRBJ2-7, with 7 bases aligning to TRBD1. V lost 3 bases and J lost 0; bases outside the gene matches: 14. CDR1 MGHRA and CDR2 YSYEKL come from the germline V gene. The CDR3 length is 18 residues.

This clone was counted only a few times. The chain links TRBV5-4 to TRBJ1-6; TRBD1 matches 7 bases. V shed 0 bases, J shed 10 bases, and the junction held 4 bases outside the gene matches. Per the germline V gene, CDR1 is SGHNT and CDR2 is YYREEE (reference sequence). The CDR3 is made up of 14 amino acids. CDR3: CASSLDRGRSPLHF. DNA of the CDR3: TGTGCCAGCAGCTTGGACAGGGGTCGATCACCCCTCCACTTT.

This chain connects TRBV27 to TRBJ1-6; D is perhaps TRBD1 (6 bases). In germline, CDR1 is MNHEY, CDR2 SMNVEV (reference sequence). The germline V and J ends were trimmed by 7 bases and 9 bases, with 16 bases remaining between them. CDR3 length: 14 amino acids. The CDR3: CASTWQGRRSPLHF. The CDR3 DNA follows: TGTGCCAGCACCTGGCAGGGGCGCCGTTCACCCCTCCACTTT.

This chain uses TRBV15 with TRBJ2-3, with TRBD1 matching 7 bases. The V and J ends lost 1 base and 1 base, in that order; junction bases with no gene match: 11. CDR1 and CDR2 from the germline V gene are LNHNV and YYDKDF (reference sequence). There are 18 residues in the CDR3. Here the CDR3 DNA reads TGTGCCACCAGCAGAGTCCGGACCGGGACAGCGGGCACAGATACGCAGTATTTT. Its translation: CATSRVRTGTAGTDTQYF.

The rearrangement links TRBV6-5 to TRBJ2-7, with TRBD1 matching 8 bases. J gave up 7 bases and V 5 bases, and 4 bases lay outside the gene matches. The germline V gene encodes CDR1 MNHEY and CDR2 SVGAGI. The CDR3 has 12 residues. The CDR3: CASSRTGREQYF. The CDR3 DNA reads TGTGCCAGCAGTCGGACAGGGAGGGAGCAGTACTTC.

This chain connects TRBV29-1 to TRBJ2-1, with 10 bases lining up with TRBD2. The CDR3 has 13 amino acids. After removal of 7 bases from V and 9 bases from J, the junction contained 9 bases not matched to a gene. Germline V gene data show CDR1 as SQVTM and CDR2 as ANQGSEA. CDR3: CSASGGDLVEQFF. Written as DNA, the CDR3 is TGCAGCGCAAGCGGGGGGGACCTTGTTGAGCAGTTCTTC.

The rearrangement uses TRBV5-4 and TRBJ1-1; a possible D gene is TRBD1 (6 bases). Germline V gene sequence: CDR1 SGHNT, CDR2 YYREEE (reference sequence). Trimming cost V 0 bases and J 1 base, with 10 bases left between them. The CDR3 covers 15 residues. The CDR3 coding sequence is TGTGCCAGCAGCTTGGTCGGGGGCGAGAACACTGAAGCTTTCTTT. This translates into CASSLVGGENTEAFF.

The rearrangement joins TRBV13 to TRBJ1-4; the match to TRBD1 covers 7 bases. The germline V gene has CDR1 PRHDT and CDR2 FYEKMQ (reference sequence). The CDR3 consists of 17 residues. V trimming: 5 bases; J trimming: 8 bases; junction bases outside the gene matches: 17. CDR3 sequence (DNA): TGTGCCAGCAGCCTAAGAGGGACAGTTGGGGGTTTCGAAAAACTGTTTTTT. Amino acid sequence: CASSLRGTVGGFEKLFF.

This chain links TRBV4-2 with TRBJ2-5, with unresolved D. CDR1 and CDR2 from the germline V gene are LGHNA and YNFKEQ. Trimming shortened V by 3 bases and J by 7 bases, and 12 bases separated the two germline ends. The CDR3 runs 13 residues. The DNA for the CDR3 is TGTGCCAGCAGCCAGATATTGGATGGGACCCAGTACTTC. Protein: CASSQILDGTQYF.

V gene TRBV5-1 combines with J gene TRBJ1-4; no reliable D call. CDR1 and CDR2 (germline): SGHRS, YFSETQ. The CDR3 loop spans 16 amino acids. Trimming removed 0 bases from V and 0 bases from J, with 9 bases in between. The CDR3 here is CASSLAVSTTNEKLFF. In DNA form, the CDR3 reads TGCGCCAGCAGCTTGGCCGTATCGACAACTAATGAAAAACTGTTTTTT.

The chain has TRBV19 and TRBJ1-6; a weak D match, TRBD1 (5 bases). V was cut by 3 bases and J by 9 bases, with 15 bases left in between. The CDR3 is 15 amino acids. Germline V gives CDR1 LNHDA, CDR2 SQIVND (reference sequence). Here the CDR3 DNA reads TGTGCCAGTAGTATGGGGGGAGATTTCGGTTCACCCCTCCACTTT. Translating gives CASSMGGDFGSPLHF.

The gene calls are TRBV5-4 and TRBJ2-1; D call uncertain. The germline CDR1 and CDR2 sequences are SGHNT and YYREEE (reference sequence). This CDR3 region has 16 residues. The V gene lost 0 bases and the J gene lost 4 bases, with 14 bases spanning the gap. CDR3 sequence: CASSLEPTGGYNEQFF. CDR3 bases: TGTGCCAGCAGCTTGGAGCCGACCGGTGGTTACAATGAGCAGTTCTTC.

The gene calls are TRBV9 and TRBJ2-1, with no clear D. V lost 0 bases and J lost 7, with 23 bases in between. Per germline, CDR1 SGDLS and CDR2 YYNGEE. The CDR3 extends over 18 amino acids. The CDR3 spells CASSVVQSSGRYRNEQFF. In DNA form, the CDR3 reads TGTGCCAGCAGCGTAGTCCAGTCATCGGGCAGGTACCGGAATGAGCAGTTCTTC. Based on the CDR3 plus reference TRBV9 and TRBJ2-1, the full variable domain is DSGVTQTPKHLITATGQRVTLRCSPRSGDLSVYWYQQSLDQGLQFLIQYYNGEERAKGNILERFSAQQFPDLHSELNLSSLELGDSALYFCASSVVQSSGRYRNEQFFGPGTRLTVL.

V and J are TRBV21-1 and TRBJ1-2; the D segment call TRBD1 is taken from the table without a DNA check. TRBV21-1 is listed as a pseudogene. CDR3 length: 20 residues. CDR3 sequence: CASSKGGRPAANASPCGYTF. The DNA of the CDR3 is TGTGCCAGCAGCAAAGGGGGCAGGCCCGCGGCCAATGCAAGTCCCTGTGGCTACACCTTC.

The V call is TRBV11-3, the J call TRBJ2-1; no firm D call. The CDR3 covers 15 residues. Germline V gives CDR1 SGHNT, CDR2 YENEEA. V was clipped by 5 bases and J by 8 bases, with 19 bases between them. CDR3 in DNA: TGTGCCAGCAGCCTCGGAGACGGCCAGGTGTATGAGCAGTTCTTC. Protein product: CASSLGDGQVYEQFF.

The CDR3 DNA reads TGTGCCAGCAGCTTAGGGGGACTCGAGTCTGGCTACACCTTC. It is translated as CASSLGGLESGYTF. This chain joins TRBV13 and TRBJ1-2; weak D call: TRBD1 (5 bases). The CDR3 extends over 14 amino acids. V lost 0 bases and J 7 bases, leaving 12 bases between the germline ends. Germline V gene data show CDR1 as PRHDT and CDR2 as FYEKMQ (reference sequence).

The chain links TRBV27 to TRBJ2-3; TRBD2 agrees at 9 bases. CDR1 MNHEY and CDR2 SMNVEV come from the germline V gene (reference sequence). CDR3 size: 14 residues. With V trimmed by 5 bases and J by 5 bases, 5 bases remained unmatched. The CDR3 DNA sequence: TGTGCCAGCAGTACGGGACTAGCCGGAGATACGCAGTATTTT. Its translation is CASSTGLAGDTQYF.

CDR3: CASSPLDSKNTEAFF. In nucleotides, the CDR3 is TGTGCCAGCAGCCCCTTGGACAGCAAGAACACTGAAGCTTTCTTT. The V call is TRBV3-1 (or the pseudogene TRBV3-2), the J call TRBJ1-1; a weak D match, TRBD1 (6 bases). This CDR3 has 15 residues. With 4 bases removed from V and 1 base from J, the gap between germline ends came to 13 bases. The germline CDR1 and CDR2 sequences are LGHDT and YNNKEL (reference sequence).

The chain is built from TRBV4-2 and TRBJ2-1, with 16 bases that match TRBD2. This CDR3 spans 18 amino acids. CDR1 LGHNA and CDR2 YNFKEQ come from the germline V gene. Trimming removed 1 base from V and 8 bases from J; junction bases left unmatched: 8. CDR3 sequence: CASSQATGTSGGADEQFF. DNA for the CDR3: TGTGCCAGCAGCCAAGCGACCGGGACTAGCGGGGGGGCGGATGAGCAGTTCTTC.

V usage is TRBV11-1 and J usage is TRBJ2-3; 9 bases align to TRBD1. The V gene end was trimmed by 1 base and the J gene end by 6 bases; junction bases not matched to a gene: 2. The CDR3 contains 14 residues. CDR1 SGHAT and CDR2 FQDESV come from the germline V gene (reference sequence). The chain's CDR3 is CASSLVGQGDTQYF. The CDR3 DNA reads TGTGCCAGCAGCTTAGTCGGACAGGGGGATACGCAGTATTTT.

The rearrangement links TRBV28 to TRBJ1-1; the D gene is possibly TRBD1 (6 bases). The CDR3 contains 13 residues. Trimming stripped 4 bases from V and 7 bases from J, with 13 bases between. Germline assignment: CDR1 MDHEN and CDR2 SYDVKM. CDR3 nucleotide sequence: TGTGCCAGCAGTTCTCCAGGACAGATTGAAGCTTTCTTT. This translates into CASSSPGQIEAFF.

The CDR3 loop is CASSYPNNEQFF. Here the CDR3 DNA reads TGTGCCAGCAGTTACCCCAACAATGAGCAGTTCTTC. This chain connects TRBV6-6 to TRBJ2-1; D unclear. The CDR3 sequence is 12 residues long. Per the germline V gene, CDR1 is MNHNY and CDR2 is SVGAGI (reference sequence). With 2 bases removed from V and 5 bases from J, the gap between germline ends came to 4 bases.

J is TRBJ2-2 and V is TRBV4-2, with TRBD2 matching over 8 bases. The CDR3 totals 16 residues. Germline lookup yields CDR1 LGHNA and CDR2 YNFKEQ. After removal of 4 bases from V and 1 base from J, the junction contained 5 bases not matched to a gene. CDR3 in DNA: TGTGCCAGCAGCCCCATAGCGGGGCTGAACACCGGGGAGCTGTTTTTT. Its protein is CASSPIAGLNTGELFF.

V gene TRBV4-2 combines with J gene TRBJ2-6, with D possibly matching TRBD2 (5 bases). In germline, CDR1 is LGHNA, CDR2 YNFKEQ. The CDR3 covers 15 residues. Trimming cost V 3 bases and J 0 bases, with 6 bases left between them. CDR3 nucleotide sequence: TGTGCCAGCAGCCACGGGAACTCTGGGGCCAACGTCCTGACTTTC. This translates into CASSHGNSGANVLTF.

The chain is built from TRBV7-8 and TRBJ2-7, with 14 bases aligning to TRBD2. The CDR3 covers 14 residues. The germline CDR1 and CDR2 sequences are SGHVS and FQNEAQ. V lost 5 bases and J lost 7; bases outside the gene matches: 4. CDR3 coding DNA: TGTGCCAGCAGCGAGGGACTAGCGGGGGAAGAGCAGTACTTC. Translation: CASSEGLAGEEQYF.

The rearrangement links TRBV9 to TRBJ2-7; the D is unclear. This CDR3 has 18 amino acids. Between the trimmed V and J ends, which lost 2 bases and 1 base, there was a span of 22 bases. Germline V gives CDR1 SGDLS, CDR2 YYNGEE. The CDR3 sequence is CASSVLKDGQRISYEQYF. CDR3 DNA sequence: TGTGCCAGCAGCGTTCTAAAGGACGGCCAAAGGATTTCCTACGAGCAGTACTTC.

This chain links TRBV2 with TRBJ2-7; D is uncertain. This CDR3 comprises 13 residues. The germline gives CDR1 SNHLY, CDR2 FYNNEI. The V gene lost 0 bases and the J gene lost 7 bases, with 10 bases spanning the gap. CDR3 protein: CASSEAQAWEQYF. For the CDR3, the DNA is TGTGCCAGCAGTGAAGCGCAGGCATGGGAGCAGTACTTC.